The 13 T cell receptor beta chains below all came from one sample that was sequenced in a study of T cells in Graves' hyperthyroidism and ophthalmopathy. RNA transcripts gave rise to amplified TCR beta CDR3 regions. The TCR CDR3 first-round RT-PCR relied on the HTBI primer set. TCRdb fed the multiplex PCR reads into MiXCR, producing one record per CDR3 protein. The sample has 600,000 to 900,000 distinct CDR3 sequences; about a sixth are singletons. Sequenced material: blood. The receptor source for this set is a man aged 18 to 30 with Graves' hyperthyroidism.

This clonotype was found many times. Sequence at one end of the junction differs from germline and may be a read error. V usage is TRBV5-1 and J usage is TRBJ2-3; D uncertain. The V gene's germline CDR1 is SGHRS and CDR2 YFSETQ. CDR3 length equals 12 residues. The DNA of the CDR3 is TGTGCCAGCAGCCTCACACGAGATACGCAGTATTTT. Encoded protein: CASSLTRDTQYF.

This clonotype was recorded at least ten times. The chain links TRBV30 to TRBJ1-2; 7 bases match TRBD1. Germline V CDR1 and CDR2: GTSNPN, SVGIG (reference sequence). The trim removed 0 bases at V and 5 bases at J, leaving 6 bases unmatched. The CDR3 is 14 residues long. In nucleotides, the CDR3 is TGTGCCTGGAGTGTTTCGACAGGGCGTTATGGCTACACCTTC. It specifies CAWSVSTGRYGYTF. The whole variable domain, remainder taken from reference TRBV30 and TRBJ1-2, is SQTIHQWPATLVQPVGSPLSLECTVEGTSNPNLYWYRQAAGRGLQLLFYSVGIGQISSEVPQNLSASRPQDRQFILSSKKLLLSDSGFYLCAWSVSTGRYGYTFGSGTRLTVV.

This clonotype was seen at least ten times. V gene TRBV7-9 combines with J gene TRBJ2-7; 11 bases line up with TRBD1. The CDR3 runs to 15 residues. Trimming removed 6 bases from V and 2 bases from J; junction bases left unmatched: 6. CDR1 is SEHNR, CDR2 FQNEAQ, per germline (reference sequence). The CDR3 DNA reads TGTGCCAGCAGTGGAGGACAGGGGGCCACCTACGAGCAGTACTTC. Amino acids: CASSGGQGATYEQYF. Complete variable domain (other parts from reference TRBV7-9 and TRBJ2-7): DTGVSQNPRHKITKRGQNVTFRCDPISEHNRLYWYRQTLGQGPEFLTYFQNEAQLEKSRLLSDRFSAERPKGSFSTLEIQRTEQGDSAMYLCASSGGQGATYEQYFGPGTRLTVT.

In this sample, this clonotype turned up a few times. The chain recombines TRBV18 with TRBJ1-1; perhaps TRBD1 as D (5 bases). Germline assignment: CDR1 KGHSH and CDR2 LQKENI. V was cut by 3 bases and J by 1 base, with 9 bases left in between. CDR3 length: 14 amino acids. The CDR3 spells CASSPPGPNTEAFF. The DNA of the CDR3 is TGTGCCAGCTCACCCCCAGGGCCGAACACTGAAGCTTTCTTT.

J is TRBJ2-5 and V is TRBV27, with a possible D match to TRBD1 (5 bases). Trimming shortened V by 2 bases and J by 5 bases, and 15 bases separated the two germline ends. The length of the CDR3 is 15 residues. Germline values: CDR1 MNHEY, CDR2 SMNVEV (reference sequence). The CDR3 region has the DNA TGTGCCAGCAGTTTAATGTCAGGGCTTGGGGAGACCCAGTACTTC. This gives the protein CASSLMSGLGETQYF.

The V gene is TRBV19, the J gene TRBJ1-1; D call uncertain. CDR1 is LNHDA and CDR2 is SQIVND in the germline V gene (reference sequence). Trimming took off 3 bases at V and 2 bases at J, with 10 bases between the two ends. The CDR3 spans 14 residues. The CDR3 nucleotides read TGTGCCAGTAGTATGGGTCCCCTCAACACTGAAGCTTTCTTT. Amino acid sequence: CASSMGPLNTEAFF. The complete variable domain, with remaining parts taken from reference TRBV19 and TRBJ1-1, reads DGGITQSPKYLFRKEGQNVTLSCEQNLNHDAMYWYRQDPGQGLRLIYYSQIVNDFQKGDIAEGYSVSREKKESFPLTVTSAQKNPTAFYLCASSMGPLNTEAFFGQGTRLTVV.

The gene calls are TRBV5-8 and TRBJ2-2; D is uncertain. The CDR3 loop spans 16 amino acids. Trimming left V 4 bases short and J 10 bases short, with 23 bases between. Germline CDR1 SGHTS, CDR2 YDEGEE. DNA for the CDR3: TGTGCCAGCAGCCCATGGTTTGGGCAGGTTGGGATGGAGCTGTTTTTT. It specifies CASSPWFGQVGMELFF.

This clonotype was recorded a few times. The CDR3 here is CASSRGAGEYNEQFF. CDR3 sequence (DNA): TGTGCCAGCAGTCGAGGGGCGGGAGAATACAATGAGCAGTTCTTC. V is TRBV7-9 and J is TRBJ2-1, with 7 bases aligning to TRBD2. The V gene's germline CDR1 is SEHNR and CDR2 FQNEAQ (reference sequence). Unmatched junction bases numbered 9, after V lost 6 bases and J lost 4 bases. CDR3 length equals 15 residues.

This clonotype was seen a handful of times. This chain uses TRBV28 with TRBJ2-7, with D tentatively TRBD1 (5 bases). CDR1 is MDHEN and CDR2 is SYDVKM in the germline V gene. The germline V and J ends were trimmed by 8 bases and 2 bases, with 10 bases remaining between them. CDR3 length: 12 residues. Written as DNA, the CDR3 is TGTGCCAGCGTGGACACAGCCTACGAGCAGTACTTC. Encoded protein: CASVDTAYEQYF.

Many counts were recorded for this clonotype. This chain links TRBV2 with TRBJ1-2, with 11 bases identical to TRBD1. CDR3 length equals 13 residues. Germline V gives CDR1 SNHLY, CDR2 FYNNEI. V trimming: 4 bases; J trimming: 8 bases; junction bases outside the gene matches: 3. The CDR3 coding sequence is TGTGCCAGCAGTGCGGACAGGGGGCTCGGCTACACCTTC. This gives the protein CASSADRGLGYTF.

This clonotype was picked up many times. The J gene is TRBJ1-5, the V gene TRBV2, with 8 bases lining up with TRBD1. The ends lost 6 bases at V and 3 bases at J; junction bases unmatched: 4. The germline V gene encodes CDR1 SNHLY and CDR2 FYNNEI. CDR3 size: 14 residues. The CDR3 spells CASRRDRNNQPQHF. The CDR3 bases are TGTGCCAGCAGGCGGGACAGGAACAATCAGCCCCAGCATTTT. The full variable domain, completed using reference TRBV2 and TRBJ1-5, is EPEVTQTPSHQVTQMGQEVILRCVPISNHLYFYWYRQILGQKVEFLVSFYNNEISEKSEIFDDQFSVERPDGSNFTLKIRSTKLEDSAMYFCASRRDRNNQPQHFGDGTRLSIL.

This clonotype was observed at least ten times. The CDR3 DNA reads as TGTGCCAGCACTTCCCCCGGCAGGGTGGTTGACGAGCAGTACTTC. This encodes CASTSPGRVVDEQYF. This chain connects TRBV28 to TRBJ2-7; tentatively, D is TRBD1 (5 bases). In germline, CDR1 is MDHEN, CDR2 SYDVKM. Between the trimmed V and J ends, which lost 7 bases and 5 bases, there was a span of 21 bases. The CDR3 extends over 15 amino acids.

This clonotype was observed many times. Here the CDR3 DNA reads TGTGCCAGCAGCCCTATTACCGGTGGGGCCTCCTACGAGCAGTACTTC. Residues: CASSPITGGASYEQYF. The chain joins TRBV7-2 to TRBJ2-7, with D possibly TRBD1 on 5 matching bases. Germline-derived CDR1 and CDR2 are SGHTA and FQGNSA. V lost 5 bases and J lost 0, with 17 bases in between. The CDR3 sequence is 16 residues long.